These 3 T cell receptor beta chains originate from one sample sequenced in a study of vaccination and CD4 T cells after COVID-19. No antigen has been assigned to these receptors. Noted treatment: 10-day PBMC culture with coronavirus spike peptide pools or control peptides (ViraFEST assay). Oncomine TCR Beta short-read sequencing was applied to DNA from cultured CD4+ T cells. TCRdb reprocessed the PCR reads via MiXCR and lists one record per CDR3 protein. Among approximately 12,000 distinct CDR3 sequences, 42% were seen once, and the ten largest hold less than 25%. The sample in question was CD4+ T cells from blood, cultured in vitro, obtained before SARS-CoV-2 vaccination. These TCRs come from a human donor who had recovered from COVID-19.

This clonotype was seen a few times. This rearrangement joins TRBV10-3 to TRBJ2-6; the D is unclear. Trimming removed 0 bases from V and 0 bases from J, with 6 bases in between. Germline V gene data show CDR1 as ENHRY and CDR2 as SYGVKD. The CDR3 has 16 residues. CDR3: CAISESTRSGANVLTF. The CDR3 DNA reads as TGTGCCATCAGTGAGTCGACGCGCTCTGGGGCCAACGTCCTGACTTTC.

A word on this clonotype: Germline is not matched at one junction end, which may reflect a read error. The genes are TRBV20-1 and TRBJ1-6, with a possible D match to TRBD1 (6 bases). This CDR3 contains 15 residues. Germline V gene sequence: CDR1 DFQATT, CDR2 SNEGSKA (reference sequence). DNA of the CDR3: TGCAGTACTAGAGGGTTACGGAGGGGGGATTCACCCCTCCACTTT. It specifies CSTRGLRRGDSPLHF.

As regards this clonotype: The limits of the CDR3 on the DNA are not certain, so only TCRdb's listed CDR3 is given. The V gene is TRBV28, the J gene TRBJ2-1; TRBD1 was called by the table and not checked on the DNA. The germline V gene encodes CDR1 MDHEN and CDR2 SYDVKM. Inclusive of both ends, the CDR3 amounts to 16 amino acids. CDR3 protein: CASSTSTASSYNEQFF.